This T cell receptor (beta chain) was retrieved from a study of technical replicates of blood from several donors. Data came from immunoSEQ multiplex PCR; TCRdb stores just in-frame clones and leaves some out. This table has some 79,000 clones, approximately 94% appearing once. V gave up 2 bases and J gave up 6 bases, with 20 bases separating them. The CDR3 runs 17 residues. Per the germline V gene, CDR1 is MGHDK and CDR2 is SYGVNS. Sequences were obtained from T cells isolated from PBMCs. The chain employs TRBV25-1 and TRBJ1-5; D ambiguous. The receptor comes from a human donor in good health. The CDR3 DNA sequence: TGTGCCAGCAGTGAAAGTCGGGGTGGATCCGCCACTCAGCCCCAGCATTTT. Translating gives CASSESRGGSATQPQHF.